These T cell receptor beta chains were read from a single sample in a study of shared clonotypes between healthy human individuals. Repertoires were generated with immunoSEQ multiplex PCR, while TCRdb's copy carries only in-frame clones and drops some. The repertoire holds about 2 million clones, with approximately 95% as singletons. The sequenced material came from naive CD8+ T cells sorted from blood. The receptor set was obtained from a man aged 18 to 29 in good health. CDR3s include the opening cysteine and the closing phenylalanine or tryptophan.

CDR3 protein | J gene | V gene
CASSQDRGPTYEQYF | TRBJ2-7 | TRBV14
CASSASGTGPETQYF | TRBJ2-5 | TRBV7-9
CASSLSPSGGETQYF | TRBJ2-5 | TRBV11-2
CASSEWGDGDNSPLHF | TRBJ1-6 | TRBV6-1
CASSPDPTGYGYTF | TRBJ1-2 | TRBV4-1
CASSLGPASYQPQHF | TRBJ1-5 | TRBV7-6
CASSSLLEVAYEQYF | TRBJ2-7 | TRBV5-6
CASSPVLPGVLTF | TRBJ2-6 | TRBV4-3
CASSSTGGPDGYTF | TRBJ1-2 | TRBV7-9
CASSESGSSYNEQFF | TRBJ2-1 | TRBV10-1
CASRGDSPDYGYTF | TRBJ1-2 | TRBV25-1
CASSRDIHEQYF | TRBJ2-7 | TRBV5-6
CASSFGAGGLLDEQYF | TRBJ2-7 | TRBV28
CASSAHPGGDSPLHF | TRBJ1-6 | TRBV9
CASEEESTEAFF | TRBJ1-1 | TRBV2
CASSQLAGGDNEQFF | TRBJ2-1 | TRBV4-1
CASSEGGKLFF | TRBJ1-4 | TRBV2
CASSLASTGELFF | TRBJ2-2 | TRBV5-4
CASSRRSRLAGGSTGELFF | TRBJ2-2 | TRBV4-1
CASSEEPGQALGSNQPQHF | TRBJ1-5 | TRBV2
CASSEKMSVDRANQPQHF | TRBJ1-5 | TRBV2
CASRPMTGPANNEQFF | TRBJ2-1 | TRBV4-1
CASSPKQFTVVPGEQYF | TRBJ2-7 | TRBV27
CASSLERGWEAFF | TRBJ1-1 | TRBV5-4
CSVEDLLGEQYF | TRBJ2-7 | TRBV29-1
CASSLVSKTQYF | TRBJ2-5 | TRBV5-8
CASSYRVENIQYF | TRBJ2-4 | TRBV6-5
CASSVGGRDTDTQYF | TRBJ2-3 | TRBV9